This is a list of T cell receptor beta chains from one sample in a study of T cell repertoires in cytomegalovirus infection. No antigen has been assigned to these receptors. One entry per CDR3 protein results from TCRdb running MiXCR on the reads. The table lists a few hundred thousand distinct CDR3 sequences, 34% of them singletons. This specimen consisted of cultured PBMCs, obtained from culture after CMV antigen stimulation. The receptors were sampled from a human donor in good health (CMV status not recorded). Some clones in this sample may be carry-over from other donors' samples. Each CDR3 is given with its conserved first and last residue. Fields, in order: V gene, J gene, CDR3 protein.

TRBV4-1	TRBJ2-1	CASSQTPPPQEQFF
TRBV19	TRBJ2-1	CASSIGRESSYNEQFF
TRBV3-1	TRBJ2-4	CASSQGLAGEVAKNIQYF
TRBV9	TRBJ2-1	CASSAGPPAQHNEQFF
TRBV20-1	TRBJ2-1	CSATTGTSEYNEQFF
TRBV5-3	TRBJ1-2	CASSQPGQLGGYTF
TRBV12-3/TRBV12-4	TRBJ1-1	CASRAELGTEAFF
TRBV6-2/TRBV6-3	TRBJ2-5	CASSYSRFARETQYF
TRBV24-1	TRBJ2-1	CATSEYNEQFF
TRBV19	TRBJ1-5	CASRSTDRMDSNQPQHF
TRBV7-2	TRBJ2-3	CASSLLGGGHPDTQYF
TRBV28	TRBJ2-5	CATVMGGLKETQYF
TRBV20-1	TRBJ1-2	CSAQTADYGYTF
TRBV2	TRBJ1-1	CASRTIVNTKAFF
TRBV7-2	TRBJ2-3	CASSLETLAGRTDTQYF
TRBV5-5	TRBJ2-3	CASSWVPSTDTQYF
TRBV7-3	TRBJ1-3	CAGAGPRAGNTIYF
TRBV19	TRBJ2-6	CASSERDSGANVLTF
TRBV10-3	TRBJ2-1	CAISESKTWEQFF
TRBV28	TRBJ2-2	CASHQGVTGELFF
TRBV4-1	TRBJ2-5	CASSQRGGREETQYF
TRBV7-2	TRBJ2-1	CASSPRGGLYNEQFF
TRBV19	TRBJ2-1	CASSQSGREWEQFF
TRBV20-1	TRBJ2-1	CSARQIFENEQFF